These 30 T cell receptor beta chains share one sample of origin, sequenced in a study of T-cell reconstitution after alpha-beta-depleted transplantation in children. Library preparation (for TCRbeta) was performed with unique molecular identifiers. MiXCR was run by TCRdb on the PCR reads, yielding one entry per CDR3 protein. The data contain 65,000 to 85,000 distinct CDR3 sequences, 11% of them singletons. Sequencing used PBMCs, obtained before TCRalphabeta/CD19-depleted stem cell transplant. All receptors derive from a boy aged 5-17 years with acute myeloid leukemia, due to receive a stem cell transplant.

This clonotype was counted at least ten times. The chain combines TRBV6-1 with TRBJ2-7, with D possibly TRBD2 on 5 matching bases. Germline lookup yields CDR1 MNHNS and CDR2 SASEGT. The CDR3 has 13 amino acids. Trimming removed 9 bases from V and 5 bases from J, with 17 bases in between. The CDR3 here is CASSSTPGNEQYV. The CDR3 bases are TGTGCCAGTTCCTCAACCCCGGGAAACGAGCAGTACGTC.

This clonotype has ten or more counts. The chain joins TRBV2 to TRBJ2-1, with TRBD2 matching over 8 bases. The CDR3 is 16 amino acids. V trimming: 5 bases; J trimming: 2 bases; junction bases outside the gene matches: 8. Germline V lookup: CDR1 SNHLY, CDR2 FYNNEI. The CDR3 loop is CASSYFTLAAYNEQFF. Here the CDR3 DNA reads TGTGCCAGCAGTTATTTTACACTAGCGGCCTACAATGAGCAGTTCTTC.

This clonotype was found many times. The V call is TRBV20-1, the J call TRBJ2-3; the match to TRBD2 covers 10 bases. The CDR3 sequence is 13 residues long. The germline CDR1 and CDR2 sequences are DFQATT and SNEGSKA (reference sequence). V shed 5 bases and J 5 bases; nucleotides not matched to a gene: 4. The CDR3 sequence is CSAEGTSEDTQYF. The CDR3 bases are TGCAGTGCTGAAGGGACTAGCGAAGATACGCAGTATTTT.

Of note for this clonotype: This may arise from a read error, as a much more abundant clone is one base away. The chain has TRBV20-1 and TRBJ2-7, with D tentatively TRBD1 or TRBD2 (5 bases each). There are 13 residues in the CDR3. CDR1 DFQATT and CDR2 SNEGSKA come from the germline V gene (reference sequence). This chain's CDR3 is CSASRDGGYDQYF. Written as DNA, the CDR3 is TGCAGTGCGAGCCGGGACGGCGGCTACGACCAGTACTTC.

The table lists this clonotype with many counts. CDR3 sequence (DNA): TGCAGTGCTAGAGATATGGGACAGAAGAACATTCAGTACTTC. This encodes CSARDMGQKNIQYF. This chain joins TRBV20-1 and TRBJ2-4, with TRBD1 matching over 7 bases. V lost 0 bases and J lost 7; bases outside the gene matches: 6. This CDR3 region has 14 residues. Germline CDR1 and CDR2: DFQATT and SNEGSKA (reference sequence).

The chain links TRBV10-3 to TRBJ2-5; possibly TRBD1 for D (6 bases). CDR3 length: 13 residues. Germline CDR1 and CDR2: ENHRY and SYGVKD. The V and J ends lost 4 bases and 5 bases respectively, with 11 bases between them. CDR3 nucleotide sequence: TGTGCCATCAGTGGGGACACCCTGGAGACCCAGTACTTC. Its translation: CAISGDTLETQYF.

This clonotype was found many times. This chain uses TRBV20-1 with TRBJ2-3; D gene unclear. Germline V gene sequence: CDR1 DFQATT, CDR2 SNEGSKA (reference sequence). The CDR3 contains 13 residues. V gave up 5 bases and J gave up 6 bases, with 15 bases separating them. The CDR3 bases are TGCAGTGCTTCGGACGCCTTGAGGGATACGCAGTATTTT. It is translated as CSASDALRDTQYF.

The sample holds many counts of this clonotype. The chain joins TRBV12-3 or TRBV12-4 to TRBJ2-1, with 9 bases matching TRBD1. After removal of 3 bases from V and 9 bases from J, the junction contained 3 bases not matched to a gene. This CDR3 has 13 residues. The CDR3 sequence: CASSLGQGLEQFF. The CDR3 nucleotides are TGTGCCAGCAGTTTGGGACAGGGCCTTGAGCAGTTCTTC.

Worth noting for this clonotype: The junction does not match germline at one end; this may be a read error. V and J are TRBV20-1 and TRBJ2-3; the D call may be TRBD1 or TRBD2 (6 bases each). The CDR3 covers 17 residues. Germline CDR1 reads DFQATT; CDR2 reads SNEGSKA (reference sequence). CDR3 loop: CCALTRGADHDVNTQYF. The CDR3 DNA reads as TGCTGTGCTCTTACAAGGGGGGCGGACCACGACGTGAATACGCAGTATTTT.

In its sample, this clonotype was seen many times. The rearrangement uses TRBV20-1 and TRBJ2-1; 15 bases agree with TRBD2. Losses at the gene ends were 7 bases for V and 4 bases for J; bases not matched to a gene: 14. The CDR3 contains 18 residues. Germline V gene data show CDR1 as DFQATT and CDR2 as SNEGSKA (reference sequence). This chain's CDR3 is CSVSGLAGGSWGYNEQFF. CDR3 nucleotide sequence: TGCAGTGTTTCCGGACTAGCGGGAGGGTCATGGGGATACAATGAGCAGTTCTTC.

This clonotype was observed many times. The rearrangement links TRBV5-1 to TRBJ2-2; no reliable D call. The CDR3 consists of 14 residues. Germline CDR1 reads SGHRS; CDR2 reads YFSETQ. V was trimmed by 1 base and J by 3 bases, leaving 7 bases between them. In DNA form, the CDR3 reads TGCGCCAGCAGCTTGATTTCGGACACCGGGGAGCTGTTTTTT. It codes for CASSLISDTGELFF. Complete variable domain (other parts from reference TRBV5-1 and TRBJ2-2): KAGVTQTPRYLIKTRGQQVTLSCSPISGHRSVSWYQQTPGQGLQFLFEYFSETQRNKGNFPGRFSGRQFSNSRSEMNVSTLELGDSALYLCASSLISDTGELFFGEGSRLTVL.

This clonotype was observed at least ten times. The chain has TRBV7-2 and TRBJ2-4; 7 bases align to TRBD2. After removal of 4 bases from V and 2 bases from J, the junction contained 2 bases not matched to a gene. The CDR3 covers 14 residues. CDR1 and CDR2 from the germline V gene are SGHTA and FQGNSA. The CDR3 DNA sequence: TGTGCCAGCAGCTGGGAGGGGACCAAAAACATTCAGTACTTC. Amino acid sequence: CASSWEGTKNIQYF. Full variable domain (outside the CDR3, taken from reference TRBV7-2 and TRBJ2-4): GAGVSQSPSNKVTEKGKDVELRCDPISGHTALYWYRQSLGQGLEFLIYFQGNSAPDKSGLPSDRFSAERTGGSVSTLTIQRTQQEDSAVYLCASSWEGTKNIQYFGAGTRLSVL.

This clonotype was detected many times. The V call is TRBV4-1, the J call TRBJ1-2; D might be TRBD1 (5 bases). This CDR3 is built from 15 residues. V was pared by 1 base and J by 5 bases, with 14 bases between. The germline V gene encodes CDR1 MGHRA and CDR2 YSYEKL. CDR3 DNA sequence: TGCGCCAGCAGCCAAGTACAGGACCCGGGATATGGCTACACCTTC. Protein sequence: CASSQVQDPGYGYTF.

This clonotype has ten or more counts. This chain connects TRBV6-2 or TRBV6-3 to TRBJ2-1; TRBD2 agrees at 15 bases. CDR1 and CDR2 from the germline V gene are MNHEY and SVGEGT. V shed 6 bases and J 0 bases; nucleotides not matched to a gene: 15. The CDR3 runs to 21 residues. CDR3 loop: CASRPLPGLAGGPSSYNEQFF. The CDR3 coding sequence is TGTGCCAGCAGGCCGCTCCCGGGACTAGCGGGAGGCCCGAGCTCCTACAATGAGCAGTTCTTC.

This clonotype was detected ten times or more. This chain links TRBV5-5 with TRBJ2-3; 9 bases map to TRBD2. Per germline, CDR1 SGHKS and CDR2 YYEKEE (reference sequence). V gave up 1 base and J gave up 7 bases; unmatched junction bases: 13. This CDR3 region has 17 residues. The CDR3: CASSLIPAGGQLNTQYF. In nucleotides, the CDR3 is TGTGCCAGCAGCTTGATACCGGCGGGGGGGCAGTTGAATACGCAGTATTTT.

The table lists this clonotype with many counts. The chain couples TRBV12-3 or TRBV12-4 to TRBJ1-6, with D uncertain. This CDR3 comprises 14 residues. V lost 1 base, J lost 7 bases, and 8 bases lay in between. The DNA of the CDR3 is TGTGCCAGCAGTTTAGGGTCTTTGAATTCACCCCTCCACTTT. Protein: CASSLGSLNSPLHF.

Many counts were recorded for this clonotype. Here the CDR3 reads CASSLDRGGNEQFF. The CDR3 DNA follows: TGTGCCAGCAGCTTGGACAGGGGAGGGAATGAGCAGTTCTTC. The V and J genes are TRBV5-6 and TRBJ2-1; D may match TRBD1 or TRBD2 (7 bases each). Trimming cost V 0 bases and J 7 bases, with 11 bases left between them. CDR3 length: 14 amino acids. Germline values: CDR1 SGHDT, CDR2 YYEEEE. Full variable domain (missing parts from reference TRBV5-6 and TRBJ2-1): DAGVTQSPTHLIKTRGQQVTLRCSPKSGHDTVSWYQQALGQGPQFIFQYYEEEERQRGNFPDRFSGHQFPNYSSELNVNALLLGDSALYLCASSLDRGGNEQFFGPGTRLTVL.

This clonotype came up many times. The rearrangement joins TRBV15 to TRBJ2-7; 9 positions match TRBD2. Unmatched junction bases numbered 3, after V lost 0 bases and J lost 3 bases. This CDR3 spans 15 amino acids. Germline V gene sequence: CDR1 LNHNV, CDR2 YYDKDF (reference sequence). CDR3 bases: TGTGCCACCAGCAGAGAAGTTAGCGGGAGCTACGAGCAGTACTTC. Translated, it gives CATSREVSGSYEQYF.

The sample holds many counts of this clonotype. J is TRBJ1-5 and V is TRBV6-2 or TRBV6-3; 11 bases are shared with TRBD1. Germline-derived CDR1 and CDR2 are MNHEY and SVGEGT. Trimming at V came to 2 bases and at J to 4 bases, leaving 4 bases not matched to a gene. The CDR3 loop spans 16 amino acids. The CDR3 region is CASSYPGQGANQPQHF. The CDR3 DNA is TGTGCCAGCAGTTACCCCGGACAGGGGGCTAATCAGCCCCAGCATTTT.

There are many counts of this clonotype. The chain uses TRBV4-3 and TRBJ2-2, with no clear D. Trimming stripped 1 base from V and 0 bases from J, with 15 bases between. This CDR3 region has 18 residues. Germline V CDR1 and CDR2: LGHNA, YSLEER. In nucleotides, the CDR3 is TGCGCCAGCAGCCAAGTATTTGGGCAGAGTACGAACACCGGGGAGCTGTTTTTT. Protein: CASSQVFGQSTNTGELFF.

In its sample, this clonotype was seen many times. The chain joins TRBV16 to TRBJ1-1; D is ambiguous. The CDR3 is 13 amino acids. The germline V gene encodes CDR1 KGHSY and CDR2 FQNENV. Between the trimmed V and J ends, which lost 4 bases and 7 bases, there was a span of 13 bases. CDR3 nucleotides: TGTGCCAGCAGCCTCCTCAGTGATGGTGAAGCTTTCTTT. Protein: CASSLLSDGEAFF.

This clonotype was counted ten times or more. In DNA, the CDR3 is TGTGCCACCGTTTCGGGCGGGGGCCACGGTAATGAGCAGTTCTTC. The encoded protein is CATVSGGGHGNEQFF. This chain joins TRBV24-1 and TRBJ2-1; a weak D match, TRBD2 (7 bases). Trimming took off 9 bases at V and 7 bases at J, with 21 bases between the two ends. The CDR3 consists of 15 residues. Germline CDR1 and CDR2: KGHDR and SFDVKD.

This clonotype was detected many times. The CDR3 bases are TGTGCCAGCAGCGGATCCAGGAGGGGCGGGGAGCTGTTTTTT. Amino acid sequence: CASSGSRRGGELFF. The chain couples TRBV7-2 to TRBJ2-2; D might be TRBD2 (6 bases). Trimming pared 5 bases from V and 7 bases from J, leaving 14 bases between. CDR3 length: 14 residues. The germline gives CDR1 SGHTA, CDR2 FQGNSA. Full variable domain (remainder filled in from reference TRBV7-2 and TRBJ2-2): GAGVSQSPSNKVTEKGKDVELRCDPISGHTALYWYRQSLGQGLEFLIYFQGNSAPDKSGLPSDRFSAERTGGSVSTLTIQRTQQEDSAVYLCASSGSRRGGELFFGEGSRLTVL.

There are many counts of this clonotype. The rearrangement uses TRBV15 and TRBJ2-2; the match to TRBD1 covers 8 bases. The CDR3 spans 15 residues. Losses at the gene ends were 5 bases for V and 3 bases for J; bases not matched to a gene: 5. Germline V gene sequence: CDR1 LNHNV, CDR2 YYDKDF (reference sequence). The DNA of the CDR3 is TGTGCCACCAGCCCCCGGACAGGGTACACCGGGGAGCTGTTTTTT. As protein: CATSPRTGYTGELFF. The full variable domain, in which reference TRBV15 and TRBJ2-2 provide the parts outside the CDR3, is DAMVIQNPRYQVTQFGKPVTLSCSQTLNHNVMYWYQQKSSQAPKLLFHYYDKDFNNEADTPDNFQSRRPNTSFCFLDIRSPGLGDTAMYLCATSPRTGYTGELFFGEGSRLTVL.

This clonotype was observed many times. The CDR3 DNA reads TGCAGTGCCACCGGGACAGCCTACGAGCAGTACTTC. Translated, it gives CSATGTAYEQYF. The chain carries TRBV20-1 and TRBJ2-7; 7 bases line up with TRBD1. V lost 6 bases, J lost 2 bases, and 4 bases stayed unmatched. The CDR3 spans 12 residues. Per germline, CDR1 DFQATT and CDR2 SNEGSKA (reference sequence).

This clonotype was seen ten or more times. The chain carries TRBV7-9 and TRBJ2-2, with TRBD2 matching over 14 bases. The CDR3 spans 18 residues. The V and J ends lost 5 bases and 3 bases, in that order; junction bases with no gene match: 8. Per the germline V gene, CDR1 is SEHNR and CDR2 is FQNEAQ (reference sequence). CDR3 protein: CASSAGTSGRGYTGELFF. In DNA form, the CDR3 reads TGTGCCAGCAGCGCCGGGACTAGCGGGAGAGGATACACCGGGGAGCTGTTTTTT. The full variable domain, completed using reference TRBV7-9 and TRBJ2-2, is DTGVSQNPRHKITKRGQNVTFRCDPISEHNRLYWYRQTLGQGPEFLTYFQNEAQLEKSRLLSDRFSAERPKGSFSTLEIQRTEQGDSAMYLCASSAGTSGRGYTGELFFGEGSRLTVL.

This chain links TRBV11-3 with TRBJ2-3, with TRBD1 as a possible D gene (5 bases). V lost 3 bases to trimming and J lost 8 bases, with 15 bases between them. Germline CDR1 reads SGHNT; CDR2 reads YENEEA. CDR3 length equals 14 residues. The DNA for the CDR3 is TGTGCCAGCAGCTTTAAAGGGGATGGTGGTACGCAGTATTTT. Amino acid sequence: CASSFKGDGGTQYF.

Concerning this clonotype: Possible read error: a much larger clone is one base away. The CDR3 loop reads CASSSPRRGAETQYF. The CDR3 region has the DNA TGTGCCAGCAGCTCCCCCCGCAGGGGGGCGGAGACCCAGTACTTC. The rearrangement joins TRBV7-2 to TRBJ2-5, with a tentative D call TRBD1 (7 bases). The germline V gene has CDR1 SGHTA and CDR2 FQGNSA. Trimming removed 4 bases from V and 5 bases from J, with 17 bases in between. There are 15 residues in the CDR3.

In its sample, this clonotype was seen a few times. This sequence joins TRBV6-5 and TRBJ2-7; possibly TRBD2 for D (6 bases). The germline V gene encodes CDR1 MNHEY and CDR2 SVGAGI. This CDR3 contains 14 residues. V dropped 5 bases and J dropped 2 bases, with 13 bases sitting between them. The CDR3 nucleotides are TGTGCCAGCAGTCACCCGGGAGATGCCTACGAGCAGTACTTC. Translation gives CASSHPGDAYEQYF.

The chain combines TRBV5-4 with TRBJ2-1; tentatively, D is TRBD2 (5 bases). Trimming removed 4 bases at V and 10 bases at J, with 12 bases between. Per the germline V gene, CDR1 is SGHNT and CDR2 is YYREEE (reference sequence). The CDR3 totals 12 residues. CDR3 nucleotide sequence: TGTGCCAGCAGCCACGGACTCCCAGAGCAGTTCTTC. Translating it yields CASSHGLPEQFF. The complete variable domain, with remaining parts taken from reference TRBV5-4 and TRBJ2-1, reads ETGVTQSPTHLIKTRGQQVTLRCSSQSGHNTVSWYQQALGQGPQFIFQYYREEENGRGNFPPRFSGLQFPNYSSELNVNALELDDSALYLCASSHGLPEQFFGPGTRLTVL.